This TCR beta chain is drawn from a study of response to subunit inactivated influenza vaccine. With V trimmed by 2 bases and J by 3 bases, 2 bases remained unmatched. Germline assignment: CDR1 SQVTM and CDR2 ANQGSEA. The CDR3 is made up of 13 amino acids. This clonotype was counted at least ten times. TCRdb re-called the RT-PCR reads with MiXCR, one entry per CDR3 protein. Of about 830,000 distinct CDR3 sequences in the sample, about a fifth were seen once. The gene calls are TRBV29-1 and TRBJ2-5, with 8 positions matching TRBD1. The material sequenced was PBMCs from blood, taken roughly 5 days after vaccination. The origin of this receptor is a man between 50 and 59 years old who received an inactivated influenza vaccine. CDR3 nucleotides: TGCAGCGTTGAACGACAGGGGAAAGAGACCCAGTACTTC. This translates into CSVERQGKETQYF.